These 12 T cell receptor beta chains share one sample of origin, sequenced in a study of CD8 T cells in ankylosing spondylitis. From the 5' RACE reads, TCRdb called clonotypes with MiXCR, one entry per CDR3 protein. The data hold some 140,000 distinct CDR3 sequences, with around 6.6% observed a single time. The sequenced material came from blood, either unsorted or a sorted T cell fraction (not recorded which). Every receptor here comes from a female donor with ankylosing spondylitis or in good health (not recorded which).

This clonotype was detected many times. V and J are TRBV7-2 and TRBJ1-1; D gene unclear. The V end lost 6 bases, the J end lost 0 bases, and 11 bases lay between the germline ends. The germline V gene encodes CDR1 SGHTA and CDR2 FQGNSA. The CDR3 covers 14 residues. CDR3 amino acids: CASRLLKMNTEAFF. In nucleotides, the CDR3 is TGTGCCAGCAGATTATTAAAAATGAACACTGAAGCTTTCTTT.

This chain uses TRBV20-1 with TRBJ2-5, with D hard to call. Germline loops: CDR1 DFQATT, CDR2 SNEGSKA (reference sequence). Deletions cut 3 bases from V and 7 bases from J, with 9 bases between. The CDR3 sequence is 11 residues long. The CDR3 is CSASAKLTQYF. CDR3 sequence (DNA): TGCAGTGCTAGTGCGAAGTTGACCCAGTACTTC.

This clonotype was seen many times. J is TRBJ2-3 and V is TRBV28; 7 nucleotides align to TRBD1. Trimming removed 5 bases from V and 1 base from J; junction bases left unmatched: 12. CDR1 is MDHEN and CDR2 is SYDVKM in the germline V gene. CDR3 length: 17 residues. CDR3 sequence reads: CASSLSPDRAGTDTQYF. The CDR3, as DNA: TGTGCCAGCAGTCTTTCCCCCGACAGGGCTGGCACAGATACGCAGTATTTT.

This sequence joins TRBV18 and TRBJ2-5, with D maybe TRBD1 (6 bases). The germline gives CDR1 KGHSH, CDR2 LQKENI. The germline V and J ends were trimmed by 5 bases and 1 base, with 14 bases remaining between them. The CDR3 loop spans 15 amino acids. This CDR3 reads CASSSNPDSQETQYF. The CDR3 DNA reads TGTGCCAGCTCATCCAACCCGGACAGCCAAGAGACCCAGTACTTC.

This clonotype was seen ten or more times. The chain joins TRBV20-1 to TRBJ1-5; tentative D call: TRBD1 (5 bases). The germline V gene encodes CDR1 DFQATT and CDR2 SNEGSKA (reference sequence). The CDR3 is made up of 13 amino acids. Trimming removed 6 bases from V and 4 bases from J, with 13 bases in between. The CDR3 sequence: CSAMGRLNQPQHF. Written as DNA, the CDR3 is TGCAGTGCCATGGGACGGTTAAATCAGCCCCAGCATTTT.

This clonotype was detected only a few times. This chain links TRBV7-9 with TRBJ2-1; 11 nucleotides match TRBD2. CDR3 length equals 15 residues. The V gene's germline CDR1 is SEHNR and CDR2 FQNEAQ (reference sequence). V was pared by 6 bases and J by 6 bases, with 7 bases of the junction left unmatched. The CDR3 coding sequence is TGTGCCAGCAGGAAGACTAGCGGGGACCGCAATGAGCAGTTCTTC. Translation gives CASRKTSGDRNEQFF. Full variable domain (outside the CDR3, taken from reference TRBV7-9 and TRBJ2-1): DTGVSQNPRHKITKRGQNVTFRCDPISEHNRLYWYRQTLGQGPEFLTYFQNEAQLEKSRLLSDRFSAERPKGSFSTLEIQRTEQGDSAMYLCASRKTSGDRNEQFFGPGTRLTVL.

Ten or more counts support this clonotype. The V gene is TRBV4-1, the J gene TRBJ1-5; D remains ambiguous. The V end was cut by 0 bases, the J end by 0 bases, with 9 bases between. This CDR3 has 16 residues. Germline V lookup: CDR1 MGHRA, CDR2 YSYEKL. CDR3 sequence (DNA): TGCGCCAGCAGCCAAGAGTTCAGTGATAGCAATCAGCCCCAGCATTTT. This encodes CASSQEFSDSNQPQHF.

This clonotype was seen at least ten times. The CDR3 is CASSRSGEADTQYF. The CDR3 DNA reads TGTGCCAGCAGCCGTAGCGGGGAGGCAGATACGCAGTATTTT. The rearrangement links TRBV7-3 to TRBJ2-3; 8 bases match TRBD2. Trimming cost V 5 bases and J 4 bases; bases outside gene matches: 5. The V gene's germline CDR1 is SGHTA and CDR2 FQGTGA. The CDR3 extends over 14 amino acids.

This clonotype was detected many times. The chain links TRBV7-8 to TRBJ1-3; 8 bases line up with TRBD1. J was trimmed by 4 bases and V by 1 base; bases with no gene match: 3. Germline CDR1 and CDR2: SGHVS and FQNEAQ. This CDR3 contains 15 residues. CDR3 region: CASSLGTGQGNTIYF. The CDR3, as DNA: TGTGCCAGCAGCTTAGGGACAGGGCAAGGAAACACCATATATTTT.

This clonotype was seen ten or more times. The V gene is TRBV20-1, the J gene TRBJ1-5; no reliable D call. This CDR3 region has 14 residues. Germline loops: CDR1 DFQATT, CDR2 SNEGSKA (reference sequence). The V gene lost 6 bases and the J gene lost 6 bases, with 18 bases spanning the gap. CDR3 sequence (DNA): TGCAGTGCCGCTCCCTGGCTCACTGTTCAGCCCCAGCATTTT. Translated: CSAAPWLTVQPQHF.

The V call is TRBV20-1, the J call TRBJ2-2, with a weak D call TRBD2 (5 bases). This CDR3 comprises 15 residues. Germline CDR1 and CDR2: DFQATT and SNEGSKA (reference sequence). Trimming left V 1 base short and J 4 bases short, with 13 bases between. CDR3 in amino acids: CSARGGGSATGELFF. The CDR3 coding sequence is TGCAGTGCTAGAGGTGGTGGGAGTGCCACCGGGGAGCTGTTTTTT.

This clonotype was observed at least ten times. This chain uses TRBV25-1 with TRBJ2-3; the match to TRBD2 covers 7 bases. The germline V gene encodes CDR1 MGHDK and CDR2 SYGVNS. Trimming at V came to 3 bases and at J to 2 bases, leaving 8 bases not matched to a gene. There are 16 residues in the CDR3. CDR3 protein: CASSDLSRGNTDTQYF. The DNA for the CDR3 is TGTGCCAGCAGTGACCTCTCGCGGGGGAACACAGATACGCAGTATTTT.